This T cell receptor beta chain was captured by sequencing in a study of CD8 T cells in Susac syndrome. The CDR3 covers 16 residues. Trimming cost V 7 bases and J 2 bases; bases outside gene matches: 10. Random hexamers were used to reverse transcribe roughly 0.45 to 1 ug of RNA. TCRdb fed the immunoSEQ multiplex PCR reads into MiXCR, producing one record per CDR3 protein. The table records around 130,000 distinct CDR3 sequences, approximately 94% of them present only once. The clonotype was recovered from a human donor with multiple sclerosis. The sequenced sample was CD4+ T cells from PBMCs. The chain links TRBV12-3 or TRBV12-4 to TRBJ2-3; TRBD2 aligns across 9 bases. CDR3 sequence reads: CASILRGGRDTDTQYF. In nucleotides, the CDR3 is TGTGCCAGCATCCTTAGAGGCGGGAGGGACACAGATACGCAGTATTTT.